This T cell receptor beta chain was observed in a study of identical twins. With 3 bases clipped from V and 4 bases from J, the junction kept 6 bases outside the gene matches. Germline CDR1 reads SGDLS; CDR2 reads YYNGEE. The CDR3 sequence is 14 residues long. This clonotype was counted a few times. One entry per CDR3 protein results from TCRdb running MiXCR on the 5' RACE reads. The data hold roughly 280,000 distinct CDR3 sequences, with around 9.7% observed a single time. The sample was also linked to a second study, of yellow fever vaccine responses in identical twins.

The clonotype comes from a woman aged 18-35 years in good health. J is TRBJ2-5 and V is TRBV9; the match to TRBD1 covers 7 bases. Sequences were obtained from CD8+ T cells sorted from blood. This chain's CDR3 is CASSETGSIETQYF. DNA for the CDR3: TGTGCCAGCAGCGAGACAGGGAGTATAGAGACCCAGTACTTC.